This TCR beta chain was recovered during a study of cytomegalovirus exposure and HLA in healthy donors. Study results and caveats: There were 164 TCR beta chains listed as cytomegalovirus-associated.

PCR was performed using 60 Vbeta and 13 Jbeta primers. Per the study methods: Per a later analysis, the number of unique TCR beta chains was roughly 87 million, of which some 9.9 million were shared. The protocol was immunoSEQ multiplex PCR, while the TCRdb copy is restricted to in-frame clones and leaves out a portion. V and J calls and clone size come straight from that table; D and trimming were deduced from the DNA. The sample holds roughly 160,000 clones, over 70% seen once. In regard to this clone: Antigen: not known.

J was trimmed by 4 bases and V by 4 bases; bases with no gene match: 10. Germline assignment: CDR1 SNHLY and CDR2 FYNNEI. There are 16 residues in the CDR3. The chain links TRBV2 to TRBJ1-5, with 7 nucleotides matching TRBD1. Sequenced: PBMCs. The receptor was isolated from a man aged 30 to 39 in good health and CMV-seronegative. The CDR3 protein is CASSAPGGFGNQPQHF. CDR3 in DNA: TGTGCCAGCAGTGCGCCAGGGGGTTTTGGAAATCAGCCCCAGCATTTT.